Following are 18 T cell receptor beta chains from one sample sequenced in a study of beta chain features in type 1 diabetes. The study reverse transcribed the entire isolated RNA, so it sequenced expressed TCRB transcripts. The assay was immunoSEQ multiplex PCR, and TCRdb's table has in-frame clones only and misses some. Altogether 300,000 to 350,000 clones are present, around 7.6% being singletons, with the ten largest covering less than 0.45%. Sequencing was performed on central memory CD4+ T cells from blood. Every receptor here comes from a woman aged 18 to 35 in good health.

Only a few counts were recorded for this clone. This rearrangement joins TRBV25-1 to TRBJ2-1, with D perhaps TRBD2 (5 bases). Trimming left V 3 bases short and J 14 bases short, with 20 bases between. Germline V lookup: CDR1 MGHDK, CDR2 SYGVNS. This CDR3 has 14 amino acids. CDR3 loop: CASSDPSGTPPKFF. CDR3 nucleotides: TGTGCCAGCAGTGATCCAAGCGGAACCCCCCCGAAGTTCTTC.

The chain uses TRBV5-1 and TRBJ2-7, with a possible D match to TRBD2 (6 bases). Trimming took 3 bases from V and 0 from J, leaving 10 bases between them. Germline loops: CDR1 SGHRS, CDR2 YFSETQ. This CDR3 has 14 residues. Written as DNA, the CDR3 is TGCGCCAGCAGCTGGGGGGACGGCTCCTACGAGCAGTACTTC. The encoded protein is CASSWGDGSYEQYF.

This clone has more than one count but fewer than ten. The gene calls are TRBV28 and TRBJ2-1; 9 bases agree with TRBD1. Germline V CDR1 and CDR2: MDHEN, SYDVKM. This CDR3 is built from 15 residues. V shed 7 bases and J 10 bases; nucleotides not matched to a gene: 14. In DNA, the CDR3 is TGTGCCAGCAATACCCTGGGACAGGGTAGGAGAGAGCAGTTCTTC. Protein: CASNTLGQGRREQFF.

This clone turned up a few times. This chain joins TRBV14 and TRBJ2-3; 13 bases agree with TRBD2. CDR3 size: 18 residues. The V gene's germline CDR1 is SGHDN and CDR2 FVKESK. Germline trimming cut 3 bases from V and 2 bases from J; bases unmatched to any gene: 8. The CDR3 DNA reads TGTGCCAGCAGCCAGAGGCCGGGACTAGCGGGATCCACAGATACGCAGTATTTT. This encodes CASSQRPGLAGSTDTQYF.

This clone was counted many times. The rearrangement joins TRBV5-6 to TRBJ2-4; possibly TRBD1 or TRBD2 for D (5 bases each). The CDR3 covers 14 residues. From germline, CDR1 is SGHDT and CDR2 YYEEEE. Trimming stripped 2 bases from V and 2 bases from J, with 8 bases between. CDR3 DNA: TGTGCCAGCAGCTTTGGGGGTACCAAAAACATTCAGTACTTC. Amino acids: CASSFGGTKNIQYF.

The V and J genes are TRBV5-1 and TRBJ1-1; TRBD1 matches at 11 bases. Germline trimming cut 4 bases from V and 4 bases from J; bases unmatched to any gene: 9. CDR1 is SGHRS, CDR2 YFSETQ, per germline. This CDR3 is built from 16 residues. The CDR3 region is CASSGDRGSTSTEAFF. The DNA for the CDR3 is TGCGCCAGCAGCGGGGACAGGGGGAGTACGAGCACTGAAGCTTTCTTT. Together with reference TRBV5-1 and TRBJ1-1, the CDR3 gives the full variable domain: KAGVTQTPRYLIKTRGQQVTLSCSPISGHRSVSWYQQTPGQGLQFLFEYFSETQRNKGNFPGRFSGRQFSNSRSEMNVSTLELGDSALYLCASSGDRGSTSTEAFFGQGTRLTVV.

This clone was observed a few times. The rearrangement uses TRBV18 and TRBJ2-7, with 9 nucleotides matching TRBD2. This CDR3 region has 18 residues. With V trimmed by 2 bases and J by 3 bases, 14 bases remained unmatched. Germline V lookup: CDR1 KGHSH, CDR2 LQKENI. In DNA form, the CDR3 reads TGTGCCAGCTCACCAGTCCAGGGAATGCGGGAGGGTTACTACGAGCAGTACTTC. Its protein product is CASSPVQGMREGYYEQYF.

The sample holds a few counts of this clone. The V and J genes are TRBV9 and TRBJ1-2; the D gene is possibly TRBD1 (5 bases). The V gene's germline CDR1 is SGDLS and CDR2 YYNGEE. This CDR3 is 13 amino acids long. The V end was cut by 3 bases, the J end by 1 base, with 7 bases between. The CDR3 loop reads CASSGGVNYGYTF. The DNA of the CDR3 is TGTGCCAGCAGCGGAGGGGTTAACTATGGCTACACCTTC.

A remark on this clone: A junction end diverges from the germline sequence, so it may reflect a read error. The chain carries TRBV18 and TRBJ1-2, with D unclear. The germline V gene has CDR1 KGHSH and CDR2 LQKENI. The CDR3 runs to 12 residues. The CDR3 reads CASAPESYGYTF. CDR3 nucleotide sequence: TGTGCCAGCGCACCCGAGAGCTATGGCTACACCTTC.

The chain recombines TRBV20-1 with TRBJ1-1; D not certain. The CDR3 extends over 11 amino acids. CDR1 and CDR2 (germline): DFQATT, SNEGSKA (reference sequence). V was pared by 5 bases and J by 8 bases, with 12 bases between. The CDR3 spells CSAGKLTEAFF. The CDR3 DNA sequence: TGCAGTGCTGGAAAGCTTACCGAAGCTTTCTTT.

The table lists this clone with many counts. This sequence joins TRBV5-4 and TRBJ1-2; no clear D. From germline, CDR1 is SGHNT and CDR2 YYREEE (reference sequence). The CDR3 has 14 amino acids. Trimming removed 0 bases at V and 2 bases at J, with 8 bases between. The CDR3 sequence: CASSLVAGNYGYTF. The CDR3 DNA is TGTGCCAGCAGCTTGGTCGCGGGAAACTATGGCTACACCTTC.

Ten or more counts support this clone. The V call is TRBV15, the J call TRBJ2-2, with 10 positions matching TRBD2. This CDR3 contains 18 residues. V lost 1 base to trimming and J lost 5 bases; unmatched junction nucleotides: 10. Germline V lookup: CDR1 LNHNV, CDR2 YYDKDF (reference sequence). The CDR3 sequence is CATSRARSGRIGTGELFF. The DNA of the CDR3 is TGTGCCACCAGCAGAGCTCGTAGCGGGAGGATCGGTACCGGGGAGCTGTTTTTT.

The gene calls are TRBV7-2 and TRBJ1-1; TRBD1 matches 7 bases. The V gene end was trimmed by 5 bases and the J gene end by 3 bases; junction bases not matched to a gene: 6. Germline loops: CDR1 SGHTA, CDR2 FQGNSA. The CDR3 is made up of 14 amino acids. The CDR3 region is CASSKQGRDTEAFF. The CDR3 region has the DNA TGTGCCAGCAGCAAACAGGGGCGGGACACTGAAGCTTTCTTT.

This chain links TRBV7-9 with TRBJ2-5; D not resolved. Germline V CDR1 and CDR2: SEHNR, FQNEAQ (reference sequence). The V end was cut by 1 base, the J end by 5 bases, with 14 bases between. This CDR3 is 15 amino acids long. The CDR3 bases are TGTGCCAGCAGCTTAGGCAGTCCCGGGCGGGAGACCCAGTACTTC. Residues: CASSLGSPGRETQYF.

The genes are TRBV28 and TRBJ2-3; 11 bases map to TRBD2. The CDR3 totals 16 residues. Germline V gene sequence: CDR1 MDHEN, CDR2 SYDVKM. Germline trimming cut 3 bases from V and 2 bases from J; bases unmatched to any gene: 4. Here the CDR3 reads CASSFGSGRATDTQYF. The CDR3 DNA follows: TGTGCCAGCAGTTTCGGTAGCGGGAGGGCCACAGATACGCAGTATTTT. Combining the CDR3 with reference TRBV28 and TRBJ2-3 gives the whole variable domain DVKVTQSSRYLVKRTGEKVFLECVQDMDHENMFWYRQDPGLGLRLIYFSYDVKMKEKGDIPEGYSVSREKKERFSLILESASTNQTSMYLCASSFGSGRATDTQYFGPGTRLTVL.

This clone was recorded a few times. J is TRBJ2-5 and V is TRBV29-1; unclear D gene. CDR1 SQVTM and CDR2 ANQGSEA come from the germline V gene. V was cut by 2 bases and J by 2 bases, with 6 bases left in between. CDR3 size: 12 residues. The CDR3 bases are TGCAGCGTTGAACCACTGCAAGAGACCCAGTACTTC. Translated, it gives CSVEPLQETQYF.

This clone was found a few times. CDR3: CASRGTSGSLAKNIQYF. In DNA, the CDR3 is TGTGCCAGCAGAGGGACTAGCGGGAGTCTAGCCAAAAACATTCAGTACTTC. This sequence joins TRBV11-2 and TRBJ2-4, with 14 bases lining up with TRBD2. V shed 6 bases and J 0 bases; nucleotides not matched to a gene: 4. CDR1 SGHAT and CDR2 FQNNGV come from the germline V gene. The CDR3 extends over 17 amino acids.

Only a few counts were recorded for this clone. This chain uses TRBV5-1 with TRBJ1-4; D gene uncertain. Per the germline V gene, CDR1 is SGHRS and CDR2 is YFSETQ. This CDR3 comprises 16 residues. The germline V and J ends were trimmed by 4 bases and 4 bases, with 17 bases remaining between them. The CDR3 sequence: CASSPGGGLLNEKLFF. In DNA, the CDR3 is TGCGCCAGCAGCCCGGGTGGTGGACTACTTAATGAAAAACTGTTTTTT.